Given below is one T cell receptor (beta chain) in context. The antigen is unknown. At one boundary the junction diverges from the germline segment, which might be a read error. The data are from a study of beta chain features in type 1 diabetes. Study-wide points: Among type 1 diabetes patients, VDJ junctions had fewer insertions and more deletions.

The whole isolated RNA underwent reverse transcription, so sequencing captured expressed TCRB transcripts. Only in-frame clones appear in the TCRdb table, and some are missing; sequencing was by immunoSEQ multiplex PCR. The table shows approximately 470,000 clones, with roughly 31% occurring only once. The CDR3 is 13 amino acids. Germline loops: CDR1 SQVTM, CDR2 ANQGSEA. The clonotype comes from a man aged 18 to 30 in good health. The V call is TRBV29-1, the J call TRBJ2-1; unclear D gene. The sample comprised naive CD4+ T cells from blood. CDR3 nucleotide sequence: TGCAGCGTTGAAGATTCTGGATACAATGGGCAGTTCTTC. Amino acids: CSVEDSGYNGQFF.